The source of this TCR beta chain is a study of breast tumors, draining lymph nodes, adjacent tissues. This clonotype was seen ten or more times. Samples came from axillary lymph nodes draining the breast cancer. MiXCR was run by TCRdb on the multiplex PCR reads, yielding one entry per CDR3 protein. The sample includes roughly 80,000 distinct CDR3 sequences, roughly a fifth of them seen just once. The V gene end was trimmed by 1 base and the J gene end by 7 bases; junction bases not matched to a gene: 4. CDR3 length: 15 residues. Germline V CDR1 and CDR2: SGHVS, FQNEAQ. The material sequenced was axillary lymph node tissue. This clonotype was obtained from a female donor with breast cancer. Some clones in this sample may be carry-over from other donors' samples. The chain has TRBV7-8 and TRBJ2-1; 10 nucleotides line up with TRBD1. The CDR3 nucleotides are TGTGCCAGCAGCTTAGGACAGGGGGCAATAAATGAGCAGTTCTTC. It specifies CASSLGQGAINEQFF.